This entry is about one T cell receptor beta chain. Measured with immunoSEQ multiplex PCR; TCRdb has only the in-frame clones, and not every one. Of roughly 120,000 clones listed, roughly nine tenths were seen once; the top ten hold roughly 4.4%. This sample was taken from a study of T cell responses to AZD1222 COVID-19 vaccine. The CDR3 spans 13 residues. Germline values: CDR1 MNHNY, CDR2 SVGAGI (reference sequence). Unmatched junction bases numbered 6, after V lost 8 bases and J lost 3 bases. The TCR was taken from an adult in good health. This chain uses TRBV6-6 with TRBJ1-1; 7 bases line up with TRBD1. The input for sequencing was peripheral blood, taken on day 0 of AZD1222 vaccination. The CDR3 sequence: CASHIDRDTEAFF. The CDR3 nucleotides read TGTGCCAGCCACATTGACAGGGACACTGAAGCTTTCTTT.